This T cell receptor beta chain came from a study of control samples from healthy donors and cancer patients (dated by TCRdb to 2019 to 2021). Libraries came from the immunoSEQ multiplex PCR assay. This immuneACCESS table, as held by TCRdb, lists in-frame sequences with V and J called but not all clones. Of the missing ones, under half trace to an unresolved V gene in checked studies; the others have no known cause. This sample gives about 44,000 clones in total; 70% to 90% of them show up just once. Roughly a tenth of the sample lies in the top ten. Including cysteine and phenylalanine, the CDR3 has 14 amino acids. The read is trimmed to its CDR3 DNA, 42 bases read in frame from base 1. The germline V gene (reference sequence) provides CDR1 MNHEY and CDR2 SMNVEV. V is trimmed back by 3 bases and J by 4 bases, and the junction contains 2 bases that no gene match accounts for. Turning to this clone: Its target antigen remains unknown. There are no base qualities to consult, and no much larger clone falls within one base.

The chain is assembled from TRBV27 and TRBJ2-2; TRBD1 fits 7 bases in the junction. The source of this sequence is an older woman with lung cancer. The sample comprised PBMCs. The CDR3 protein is CASSFRQGTGELFF. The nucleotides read TGTGCCAGCAGTTTCCGACAGGGCACCGGGGAGCTGTTTTTT.